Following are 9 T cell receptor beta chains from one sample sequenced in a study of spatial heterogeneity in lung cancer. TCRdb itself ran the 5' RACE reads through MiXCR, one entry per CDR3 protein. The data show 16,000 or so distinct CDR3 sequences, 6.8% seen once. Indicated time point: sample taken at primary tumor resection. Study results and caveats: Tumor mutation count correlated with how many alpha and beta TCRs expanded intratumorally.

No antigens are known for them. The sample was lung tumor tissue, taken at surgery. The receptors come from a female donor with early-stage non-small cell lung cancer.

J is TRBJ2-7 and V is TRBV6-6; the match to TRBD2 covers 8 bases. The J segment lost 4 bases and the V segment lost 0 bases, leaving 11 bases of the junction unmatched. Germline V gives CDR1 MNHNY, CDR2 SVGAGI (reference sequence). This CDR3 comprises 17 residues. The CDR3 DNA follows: TGTGCCAGCAGTTACTCCCGAGTAGCGGGGAGGATATACGAGCAGTACTTC. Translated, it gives CASSYSRVAGRIYEQYF.

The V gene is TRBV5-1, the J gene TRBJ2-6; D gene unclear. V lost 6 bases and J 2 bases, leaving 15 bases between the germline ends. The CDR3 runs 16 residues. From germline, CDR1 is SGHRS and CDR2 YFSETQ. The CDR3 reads CASTPSGQAGANVLTF. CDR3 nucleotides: TGCGCCAGCACCCCGTCAGGTCAGGCTGGGGCCAACGTCCTGACTTTC.

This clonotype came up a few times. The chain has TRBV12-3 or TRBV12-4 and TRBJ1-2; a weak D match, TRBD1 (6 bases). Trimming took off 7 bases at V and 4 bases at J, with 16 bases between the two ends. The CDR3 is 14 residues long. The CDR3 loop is CASIRGGGSYGYTF. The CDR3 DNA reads TGTGCCAGCATCCGCGGGGGGGGCAGCTATGGCTACACCTTC.

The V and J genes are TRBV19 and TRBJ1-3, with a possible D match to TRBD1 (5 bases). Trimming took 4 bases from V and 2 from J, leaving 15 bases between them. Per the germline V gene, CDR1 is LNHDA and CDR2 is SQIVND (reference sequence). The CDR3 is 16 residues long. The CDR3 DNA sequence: TGTGCCAGTAGTAAAACAGGACAAGGGGCTGGAAACACCATATATTTT. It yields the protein CASSKTGQGAGNTIYF.

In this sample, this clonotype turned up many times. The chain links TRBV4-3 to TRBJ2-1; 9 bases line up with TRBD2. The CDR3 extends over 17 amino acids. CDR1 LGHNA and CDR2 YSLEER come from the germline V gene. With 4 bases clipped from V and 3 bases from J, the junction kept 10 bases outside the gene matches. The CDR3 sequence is CASSRSQRGALYNEQFF. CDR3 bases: TGCGCCAGCAGCCGGAGCCAGCGGGGGGCCCTCTACAATGAGCAGTTCTTC.

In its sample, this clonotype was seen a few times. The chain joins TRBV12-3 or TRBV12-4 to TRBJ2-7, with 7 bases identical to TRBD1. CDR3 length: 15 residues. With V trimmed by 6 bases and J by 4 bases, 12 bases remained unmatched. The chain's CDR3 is CASSRRGQMGYEQYF. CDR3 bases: TGTGCCAGCAGCCGTAGGGGACAGATGGGATACGAGCAGTACTTC.

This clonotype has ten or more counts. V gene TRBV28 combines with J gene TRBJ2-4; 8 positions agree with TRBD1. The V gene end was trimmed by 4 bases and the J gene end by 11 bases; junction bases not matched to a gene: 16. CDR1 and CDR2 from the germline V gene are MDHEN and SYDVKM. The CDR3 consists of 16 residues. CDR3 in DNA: TGTGCCAGCAGTTCCGGGGGTGGTTGGACAGGGAAGGTTCAGTACTTC. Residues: CASSSGGGWTGKVQYF.

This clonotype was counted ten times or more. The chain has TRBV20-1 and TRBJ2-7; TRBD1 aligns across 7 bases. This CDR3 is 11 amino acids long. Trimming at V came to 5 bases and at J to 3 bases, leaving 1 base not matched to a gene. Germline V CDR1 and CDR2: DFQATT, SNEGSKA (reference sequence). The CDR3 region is CSAPGGYEQYF. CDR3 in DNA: TGCAGTGCTCCAGGGGGCTACGAGCAGTACTTC.

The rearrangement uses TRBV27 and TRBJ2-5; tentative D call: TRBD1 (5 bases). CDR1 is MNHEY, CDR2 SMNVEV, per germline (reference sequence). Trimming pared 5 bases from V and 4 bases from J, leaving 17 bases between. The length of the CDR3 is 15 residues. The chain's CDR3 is CASSLQLGRPETQYF. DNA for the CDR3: TGTGCCAGCAGTCTTCAATTGGGGCGGCCAGAGACCCAGTACTTC.